Listed below are T cell receptor beta chains from one sample, sequenced in a study of sequential checkpoint blockade in melanoma. Here immunoSEQ multiplex PCR was the method, and the copy in TCRdb shows in-frame clones only, minus some. The sample gives approximately 11,000 clones, under 85% of which show up once; approximately 10% is in the top ten. Material: CD8+ T cells sorted from blood (inferred from file names), obtained from a patient given nivolumab and ipilimumab in sequence. These receptors came from a human donor with melanoma. Each CDR3 is given with its conserved first and last residue. D genes are given only for firm matches. Part of the rows lack a size; the others show once, few, many or a class for expanded clones.

D: TRBD1; V: TRBV13; J: TRBJ2-2; size: .; DNA: TGTGCCAGCAGCCCATCCGATGAGGGGGCTTTAGCATCGAACACCGGGGAGCTGTTTTTT; CDR3: CASSPSDEGALASNTGELFF
D: TRBD1; V: TRBV5-6; J: TRBJ1-2; size: .; DNA: TGTGCCAGCAGCTCGGGACAGAACTATGGCTACACCTTC; CDR3: CASSSGQNYGYTF
D: TRBD1; V: TRBV28; J: TRBJ2-2; size: .; DNA: TGTGCCAGCAGTTTCTCCGGGACAGGGCGGCCCGGGGAGCTGTTTTTT; CDR3: CASSFSGTGRPGELFF
D: .; V: TRBV7-9; J: TRBJ1-1; size: .; DNA: TGTGCCAGCAGCTTTGAAGCGTTCATGAACACTGAAGCTTTCTTT; CDR3: CASSFEAFMNTEAFF
D: TRBD2; V: TRBV5-1; J: TRBJ2-3; size: .; DNA: TGCGCCAGCAGCGCCTATAGCGGGGGCACAGATACGCAGTATTTT; CDR3: CASSAYSGGTDTQYF
D: TRBD1; V: TRBV6-1; J: TRBJ2-3; size: .; DNA: TGTGCCAGCAGTGAAGACAGGGGTACGACAGATACGCAGTATTTT; CDR3: CASSEDRGTTDTQYF
D: .; V: TRBV19; J: TRBJ1-2; size: large; DNA: TGTGCCAGTAGTGACGGGGGAGGCTACACCTTC; CDR3: CASSDGGGYTF
D: TRBD1; V: TRBV6-7; J: TRBJ2-5; size: .; DNA: TGTGCCAGCAGTTATCCTAAAGGGGACAGGGCTGAGACCCAGTACTTC; CDR3: CASSYPKGDRAETQYF
D: TRBD1; V: TRBV6-6; J: TRBJ2-7; size: .; DNA: TGTGCCAGCAGCGACAGGGGGGCCTACGAGCAGTACTTC; CDR3: CASSDRGAYEQYF
D: TRBD1; V: TRBV2; J: TRBJ1-5; size: .; DNA: TGTGCCAGCAGTGAGGAGGGGGCTGGTCAGCCCCAGCATTTT; CDR3: CASSEEGAGQPQHF
D: .; V: TRBV10-3; J: TRBJ2-7; size: .; DNA: TGTGCCATCTCTGACACTTCCTACGAGCAGTACTTC; CDR3: CAISDTSYEQYF
D: .; V: TRBV9; J: TRBJ2-1; size: .; DNA: TGTGCCAGCAGTGCCCGGGACTACAATGAGCAGTTCTTC; CDR3: CASSARDYNEQFF
D: .; V: TRBV27; J: TRBJ2-7; size: .; DNA: TGTGCCAGCAGTAGAGCTCCCTACGAGCAGTACTTC; CDR3: CASSRAPYEQYF
D: TRBD1; V: TRBV18; J: TRBJ1-1; size: .; DNA: TGTGCCAGCTCAGACAGGGCGAACACTGAAGCTTTCTTT; CDR3: CASSDRANTEAFF
D: .; V: TRBV5-1; J: TRBJ1-1; size: once; DNA: TGCGCCAGCAGCTTGGAGGCATACTACGAAGCTTTCTTT; CDR3: CASSLEAYYEAFF
D: .; V: TRBV28; J: TRBJ1-5; size: .; DNA: TGTGCCAGCAGGGGACACCCCGAGAATCAGCCCCAGCATTTT; CDR3: CASRGHPENQPQHF
D: .; V: TRBV28; J: TRBJ2-7; size: .; DNA: TGTGCCAGCAGCCCTCAAAGGGGTAAGCAGTACTTC; CDR3: CASSPQRGKQYF
D: .; V: TRBV18; J: TRBJ2-7; size: .; DNA: TGTGCCAGCTCGCTTGACCCGCGCGGCTCCTACGAGCAGTACTTC; CDR3: CASSLDPRGSYEQYF
D: .; V: TRBV9; J: TRBJ2-1; size: .; DNA: TGTGCCAGCAGCCTCGGGGAGGGGGATGGTCGTGAGCAGTTCTTC; CDR3: CASSLGEGDGREQFF
D: TRBD1; V: TRBV5-1; J: TRBJ1-2; size: .; DNA: TGCGCCAGCAGCCCGACAGGGGGTGGCTACACCTTC; CDR3: CASSPTGGGYTF
D: .; V: TRBV27; J: TRBJ2-3; size: .; DNA: TGTGCCAGCAGTACCCTCCTTGTAGAGGGCACAGATACGCAGTATTTT; CDR3: CASSTLLVEGTDTQYF
D: .; V: TRBV6-6; J: TRBJ2-3; size: .; DNA: TGTGCCAGCAGCCCGACCCGGGAACCTTACACAGATACGCAGTATTTT; CDR3: CASSPTREPYTDTQYF
D: .; V: TRBV6-5; J: TRBJ2-2; size: few; DNA: TGTGCCAGCAGTTATAACCCCGAGGGCGGGGAGCTGTTTTTT; CDR3: CASSYNPEGGELFF
D: .; V: TRBV9; J: TRBJ2-7; size: .; DNA: TGTGCCAGCAGCGTAGACGGGAGTAACCACGAGCAGTACTTC; CDR3: CASSVDGSNHEQYF
D: TRBD2; V: TRBV7-3; J: TRBJ2-2; size: .; DNA: TGTGCCAGCAGCTCCGGGGGGTATACCGGGGAGCTGTTTTTT; CDR3: CASSSGGYTGELFF
D: .; V: TRBV7-9; J: TRBJ1-2; size: few; DNA: TGTGCCAGCAGCCCCGACAGGAACTATGGCTACACCTTC; CDR3: CASSPDRNYGYTF
D: .; V: TRBV25-1; J: TRBJ2-7; size: .; DNA: TGTGCCAGCAGGGGACTTCATTTGTTCTTC; CDR3: CASRGLHLFF
D: TRBD1; V: TRBV5-1; J: TRBJ2-7; size: .; DNA: TGCGCCAGCAGCTACCGACAGGGGGCGCCGGTCGAGCAGTACTTC; CDR3: CASSYRQGAPVEQYF
D: .; V: TRBV7-9; J: TRBJ1-2; size: .; DNA: TGTGCCAGCAGCCCACGGGAGGCCTATGGCTACACCTTC; CDR3: CASSPREAYGYTF
D: TRBD1; V: TRBV18; J: TRBJ2-5; size: few; DNA: TGTGCCAGCTCACCTTTCCGGACAGGGAAAGTCCAAGAGACCCAGTACTTC; CDR3: CASSPFRTGKVQETQYF
D: TRBD1; V: TRBV27; J: TRBJ1-2; size: .; DNA: TGTGCCAGCAGTGCGGACAGGGGATACTACTATGGCTACACCTTC; CDR3: CASSADRGYYYGYTF
D: TRBD1; V: TRBV15; J: TRBJ2-2; size: few; DNA: TGTGCCACCAGCAGAGGGACAGGGGACACCGGGGAGCTGTTTTTT; CDR3: CATSRGTGDTGELFF
D: TRBD1; V: TRBV2; J: TRBJ2-7; size: .; DNA: TGTGCCAGCAGTCGACCCGGGACAGGGGTAACCTACGAGCAGTACTTC; CDR3: CASSRPGTGVTYEQYF
D: TRBD1; V: TRBV25-1; J: TRBJ1-2; size: .; DNA: TGTGCCAGCAGCGGTGTCCGGGACAGATATGGCTACACCTTC; CDR3: CASSGVRDRYGYTF
D: .; V: TRBV5-6; J: TRBJ1-1; size: .; DNA: TGTGCCAGCAGCTTTTCTAAAAGGAACACTGAAGCTTTCTTT; CDR3: CASSFSKRNTEAFF
D: TRBD2; V: TRBV9; J: TRBJ2-2; size: .; DNA: TGTGCCAGCGGCGGATGGACTAGCGGGAACACCGGGGAGCTGTTTTTT; CDR3: CASGGWTSGNTGELFF
D: TRBD1; V: TRBV9; J: TRBJ1-1; size: .; DNA: TGTGCCAGCAGCCCACAGGGGGATGGGACTGAAGCTTTCTTT; CDR3: CASSPQGDGTEAFF
D: .; V: TRBV7-9; J: TRBJ1-2; size: .; DNA: TGTGCCAGCAGCTTACAGACTTCGAACTATGGCTACACCTTC; CDR3: CASSLQTSNYGYTF
D: TRBD1; V: TRBV2; J: TRBJ1-1; size: .; DNA: TGTGCCAGCAGTGTCGTGACAGGGACCACTGAAGCTTTCTTT; CDR3: CASSVVTGTTEAFF
D: .; V: TRBV19; J: TRBJ2-3; size: .; DNA: TGTGCCAGTAGTATAGCGCGTAGCACAGATACGCAGTATTTT; CDR3: CASSIARSTDTQYF
D: TRBD2; V: TRBV19; J: TRBJ2-5; size: .; DNA: TGTGCCAGTCTTCTTCGCCAGCGGGAGGGCCTCCAAGAGACCCAGTACTTC; CDR3: CASLLRQREGLQETQYF
D: .; V: TRBV6-5; J: TRBJ2-5; size: .; DNA: TGTGCCAGCAGTCACTCCCGTGGGGGGTATGAGACCCAGTACTTC; CDR3: CASSHSRGGYETQYF
D: .; V: TRBV25-1; J: TRBJ2-5; size: .; DNA: TGTGCCAGCAGTGACCCGACAGGAGAATCCCAAGAGACCCAGTACTTC; CDR3: CASSDPTGESQETQYF
D: .; V: TRBV6-4; J: TRBJ1-4; size: few; DNA: TGTGCCAGCAGTGAATCAATTCGGGGTGAAAAACTGTTTTTT; CDR3: CASSESIRGEKLFF
D: .; V: TRBV5-1; J: TRBJ2-7; size: .; DNA: TGCGCCAGCAGCCCGGGACACAAAGTAAACTACGAGCAGTACTTC; CDR3: CASSPGHKVNYEQYF
D: TRBD2; V: TRBV7-3; J: TRBJ2-1; size: .; DNA: TGTGCCAGCAGCTTAGCGGGGGGGCAGAATGAGCAGTTCTTC; CDR3: CASSLAGGQNEQFF
D: TRBD1; V: TRBV7-9; J: TRBJ1-2; size: .; DNA: TGTGCCAGCAGCCCCGGGACAGGAGAAAGGGGCTACACCTTC; CDR3: CASSPGTGERGYTF
D: .; V: TRBV6-6; J: TRBJ1-1; size: .; DNA: TGTGCCAGCAGTTCCAGGGTTGGTGACACTGAAGCTTTCTTT; CDR3: CASSSRVGDTEAFF
D: .; V: TRBV2; J: TRBJ2-1; size: .; DNA: TGTGCCAGCAGCCGGGGGAAATACAATGAGCAGTTCTTC; CDR3: CASSRGKYNEQFF
D: .; V: TRBV6-5; J: TRBJ2-7; size: .; DNA: TGTGCCAGCAGTTCAAACTTGCCAGGGGAAGGCGCCGAGCAGTACTTC; CDR3: CASSSNLPGEGAEQYF